The present T cell receptor beta chain was sequenced within a study of blood T cell repertoires in COVID-19. Study-level information: Acute and convalescent COVID-19 specimens originated in the United States, Italy and Spain.

In the study's own analysis: Estimation of nucleated cell counts was performed using reference gene primer amplification. Using immunoSEQ multiplex PCR, the repertoire was profiled, and TCRdb retains in-frame clones only, with some absent. For V, J and clone size, that table is used; D and trimming come from the DNA. The table has approximately 300,000 clones, roughly nine tenths seen once; the top ten hold approximately 1.8%. During active infection, Seattle patients enrolled and were then monitored through disease. The sample comprised peripheral blood. The TCR was taken from a woman in her thirties with COVID-19, enrolled during active disease.

The CDR3 protein is CASSQDPTSGGDTQYF. CDR3 nucleotide sequence: TGTGCCAGCAGCCAAGATCCGACTAGCGGGGGGGATACGCAGTATTTT. The J gene is TRBJ2-3, the V gene TRBV4-2; 13 nucleotides line up with TRBD2. J was trimmed by 6 bases and V by 0 bases; bases with no gene match: 3. Germline assignment: CDR1 LGHNA and CDR2 YNFKEQ. The CDR3 extends over 16 amino acids.